This T cell receptor beta chain was recovered during a study of response to subunit inactivated influenza vaccine. V was pared by 0 bases and J by 3 bases, with 15 bases between. The V gene's germline CDR1 is SGHTA and CDR2 FQGNSA. The CDR3 spans 16 residues. This clonotype was seen more than once but under ten times. TCRdb fed the RT-PCR reads into MiXCR, producing one record per CDR3 protein. The sample lists some 540,000 distinct CDR3 sequences, around a quarter occurring once. The sample was also reused in another study, on T cells expressing NK-cell markers. That source notes: For TCR beta, cDNA was produced by 5'RACE template switching with UMIs.

The V call is TRBV7-2, the J call TRBJ2-7; D possibly corresponds to TRBD1 (5 bases). Here the sequenced sample was CD4+ T cells sorted from PBMCs, taken 11 to 12 days after vaccination. The source of this sequence is a man aged 50 or older who received an inactivated influenza vaccine. CDR3 loop: CASSLAATGSIYEQYF. For the CDR3, the DNA is TGTGCCAGCAGCTTAGCGGCTACAGGATCGATCTACGAGCAGTACTTC.